This TCR beta chain appears in the sequencing data of a study of vaccination and CD4 T cells after COVID-19 (dated by TCRdb to about 2022). In the study overall: Convalescent patients had a positive SARS-CoV-2 result on nasal swab PCR, and of these patients, some 10 had mild disease and one had severe disease. The convalescent cohort comprised six males and four females, including two Hispanic individuals, seven Caucasians, two Asians and one multiracial person. Participants got two doses of the Pfizer-BioNTech BNT162b2 vaccine (n=8) or two doses of the Moderna mRNA-1273 vaccine (n=2). Post-COVID blood samples were collected from convalescent patients a median of about 92 days after diagnosis, with a range of roughly 35 to 161 days. Post-vaccine blood samples were collected a median of around 2.5 months after the second vaccine dose, ranging from about 13 to 241 days. In around nine COVID-19 convalescent patients and a few infection-naive healthy vaccine recipients, the spike-specific CD4+ TCR repertoire before mRNA vaccination was compared with the repertoire after mRNA vaccination. Control cultures used a CEFX viral epitope pool as positive control, an HIV-1 Nef peptide pool as negative control, or no peptide. Culture stimuli were overlapping spike peptide pools from SARS-CoV-2 and from the common cold coronaviruses HCoV-NL63, HCoV-OC43 and HCoV-229E.

The treatment or condition label on this specimen signifies: approximately nine-day PBMC culture with coronavirus spike peptide pools or control peptides (ViraFEST assay). The study used the ViraFEST assay, which expanded antigen-specific T cells with peptide pools and then identified expanded clonotypes by TCR sequencing. Positive SARS-CoV-2 PCR tests in the convalescent patients dated from March to December 2020, before Alpha, Beta and Delta variants emerged in the United States. PBMCs were cultured at under 2.5 million per well in IMDM supplemented with approximately 5% human AB serum and around 10 IU/ml IL-2, with about 10 ug/ml peptide pools added. On days 3 and 7, half of the culture medium was replaced with fresh IL-2-containing medium. After approximately eleven days of culture, CD4+ T cells were isolated by negative selection with the EasySep CD4+ T cell isolation kit. PBMCs were separated from whole blood using Ficoll-Paque Plus gradient centrifugation and then either used fresh or cryopreserved at -140C. Each culture condition was generally run in triplicate wells.

This clonotype appeared a few times. It has no known antigen specificity. No much larger clone exists at a distance of one base, and base qualities are not known. Measured from the cysteine to the phenylalanine, the CDR3 is 14 residues long. Only CDR3 DNA remains: 42 bases, in frame from the first base. V is pared back by 4 bases and J by 4 bases, with 13 bases lying between the germline termini. As encoded in the germline V gene, CDR1 is MNHEY while CDR2 is SVGAGI. General conclusions and limits of the study: Of the vaccine-specific clones in convalescent patients, 304 of 307, or nearly all, reacted only to SARS-CoV-2 spike and did not cross-react with common cold coronaviruses. Although the median number of SARS-CoV-2-reactive clonotypes went up from 20 to 25 after infection to around 40 after vaccination, the increase was not significant. The number of convalescent patients in the study was relatively small, and the study did not examine early timepoints following natural infection. In convalescent patients, a median approximately 86% of post-vaccine SARS-CoV-2-reactive clones were detected only after vaccination, and vaccine-specific priming was suggested by this finding.

Library preparation used PCR. DNA from cultured CD4+ T cells was subjected to TCR sequencing with the Oncomine TCR Beta short-read assay at the Johns Hopkins FTIC core. The QIAamp micro DNA kit was used to extract genomic DNA from the cultured CD4+ T cells. Oncomine TCR Beta libraries made from cultured CD4+ T cells were pooled using unique dual indexes and sequenced on an Illumina iSeq 100. Per the source publication's procedure: Non-productive sequences were removed, and CDR3s that did not start with C, did not end with F or W, or were shorter than 7 amino acids were discarded. The MANAFEST web application identified antigen-specific clonotypes by comparing peptide-stimulated wells against reference wells and other culture wells. An FDR below 0.05, an odds ratio above 5, and a productive frequency above 0.1% in at least two of three replicate wells were required for clones to be considered positive. Cross-reactive clonotypes were defined as significantly expanded in both SARS-CoV-2 spike wells and at least one common cold coronavirus spike condition. CDR3 homology was assessed with Levenshtein distances (stringdist) and unrooted phylogenetic trees (ape) in R version 3.6.1. TCRdb reran the public reads through fastp at Q25 and MiXCR, keeping productive beta chains. Here each entry gathers all rows of one CDR3 protein and keeps the most common genes and DNA. These V and J calls derive from TCRdb rather than the authors' analysis. A total of about 13,000 distinct CDR3 sequences appear in this sample, around 45% of them only once. The ten largest make up roughly 9.2% of the sample.

The clonotype was recovered from a human donor who had recovered from COVID-19. This receptor chain uses TRBV6-5 and TRBJ1-2, with a weak D call of TRBD1 (6 bases match). Sequencing used CD4+ T cells from blood, cultured in vitro, obtained after SARS-CoV-2 vaccination. The nucleotide sequence is given as TGTGCCAGCAGTTCCGCGGGGGCGGTCTATGGCTACACCTTC. Its amino acids are CASSSAGAVYGYTF.